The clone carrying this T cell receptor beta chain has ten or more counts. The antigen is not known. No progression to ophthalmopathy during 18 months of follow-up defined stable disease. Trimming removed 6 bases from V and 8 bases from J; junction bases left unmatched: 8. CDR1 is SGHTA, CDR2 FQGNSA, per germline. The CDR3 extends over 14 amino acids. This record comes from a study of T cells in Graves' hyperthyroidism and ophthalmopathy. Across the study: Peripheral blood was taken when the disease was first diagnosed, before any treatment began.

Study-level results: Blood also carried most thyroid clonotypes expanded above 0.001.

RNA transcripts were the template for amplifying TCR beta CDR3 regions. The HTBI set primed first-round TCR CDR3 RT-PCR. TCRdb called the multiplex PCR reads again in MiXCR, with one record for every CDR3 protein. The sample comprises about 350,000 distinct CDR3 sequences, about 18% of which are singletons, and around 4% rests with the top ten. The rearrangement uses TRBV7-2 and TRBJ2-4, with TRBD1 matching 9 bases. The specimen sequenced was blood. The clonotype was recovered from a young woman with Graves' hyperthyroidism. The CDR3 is CASRGQGVRDIQYF. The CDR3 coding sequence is TGTGCCAGCAGGGGACAGGGTGTGAGGGACATTCAGTACTTC.